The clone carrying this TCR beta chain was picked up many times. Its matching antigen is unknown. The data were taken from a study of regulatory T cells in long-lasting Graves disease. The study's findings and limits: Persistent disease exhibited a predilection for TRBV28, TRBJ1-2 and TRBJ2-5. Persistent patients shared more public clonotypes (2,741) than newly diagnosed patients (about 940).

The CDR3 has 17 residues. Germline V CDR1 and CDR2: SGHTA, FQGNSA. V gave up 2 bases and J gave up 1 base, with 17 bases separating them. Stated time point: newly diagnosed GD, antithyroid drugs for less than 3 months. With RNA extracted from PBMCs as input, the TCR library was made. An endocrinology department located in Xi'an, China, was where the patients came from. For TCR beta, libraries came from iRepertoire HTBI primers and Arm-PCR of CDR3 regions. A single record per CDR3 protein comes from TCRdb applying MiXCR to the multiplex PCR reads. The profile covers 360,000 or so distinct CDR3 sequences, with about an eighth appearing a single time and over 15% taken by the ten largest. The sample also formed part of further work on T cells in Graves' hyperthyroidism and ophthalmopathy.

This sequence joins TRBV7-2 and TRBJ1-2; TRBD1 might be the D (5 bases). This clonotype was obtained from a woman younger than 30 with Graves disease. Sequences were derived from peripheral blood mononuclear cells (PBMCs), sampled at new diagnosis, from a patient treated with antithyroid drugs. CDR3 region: CASSLRRPGISNYGYTF. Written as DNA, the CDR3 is TGTGCCAGCAGCTTAAGGCGACCAGGGATAAGTAACTATGGCTACACCTTC.